Presented here are 14 T cell receptor beta chains from one specimen sequenced in a study of preoperative IRX-2 immunotherapy in early breast cancer (dated by TCRdb to between 2017 and 2020). Libraries were built with the immunoSEQ multiplex PCR assay. TCRdb carries this immuneACCESS record with in-frame sequences only. Its versions omit some clonotypes, under half of them owing to an unresolved V gene in the studies checked, with the rest unexplained. Within this sample are approximately 28,000 clones, with 82% of them counted one time only. Together, the top ten hold 3% to 3.5% of the sample. The sample's treatment or condition label, decoded: preoperative locoregional IRX-2 cytokine immunotherapy. The sample was acquired from a patient treated with IRX-2 immunotherapy. The receptors derive from a human donor with breast cancer.

This rearrangement joins TRBV5-1 to TRBJ1-2; D call uncertain. Germline values: CDR1 SGHRS, CDR2 YFSETQ. V was clipped by 4 bases and J by 4 bases, with 14 bases between them. The CDR3 length is 14 residues. Here the CDR3 reads CASSRDGESYGYTF. Written as DNA, the CDR3 is TGCGCCAGCAGCAGGGATGGGGAGTCCTATGGCTACACCTTC.

The chain recombines TRBV29-1 with TRBJ2-1, with 7 positions matching TRBD2. The CDR3 is 12 residues long. V was pared by 6 bases and J by 8 bases, with 7 bases of the junction left unmatched. Germline V gives CDR1 SQVTM, CDR2 ANQGSEA. The CDR3 nucleotides read TGCAGCGTCGGGGGGACGCCATATGAGCAGTTCTTC. As protein: CSVGGTPYEQFF.

The chain combines TRBV7-8 with TRBJ2-7; D is possibly TRBD1 or TRBD2 (5 bases each). The ends were cut back, 5 bases at V and 3 bases at J, with 11 bases in the middle. The CDR3 runs 13 residues. Germline V gene data show CDR1 as SGHVS and CDR2 as FQNEAQ. The CDR3 DNA reads TGTGCCAGCAGCCCGGGGCCGAGCTACGAGCAGTACTTC. It yields the protein CASSPGPSYEQYF.

The chain is built from TRBV5-1 and TRBJ1-4, with D perhaps TRBD1 (5 bases). Deletions cut 4 bases from V and 0 bases from J, with 10 bases between. Germline assignment: CDR1 SGHRS and CDR2 YFSETQ. The CDR3 has 15 residues. The CDR3 sequence: CASSKGPATNEKLFF. CDR3 in DNA: TGCGCCAGCAGCAAGGGACCGGCAACTAATGAAAAACTGTTTTTT.

CDR3 in DNA: TGTGCCAGCAGAAGACAGGGGTCAGATACGCAGTATTTT. It codes for CASRRQGSDTQYF. This chain links TRBV6-8 with TRBJ2-3, with 8 bases lining up with TRBD1. Germline V lookup: CDR1 MNHGY, CDR2 SAAAGT. The V and J ends lost 6 bases and 4 bases, in that order; junction bases with no gene match: 3. There are 13 residues in the CDR3.

The chain employs TRBV11-3 and TRBJ2-2, with a weak D call TRBD2 (6 bases). The germline V gene has CDR1 SGHNT and CDR2 YENEEA. The V end was cut by 3 bases, the J end by 2 bases, with 10 bases between. The length of the CDR3 is 15 residues. CDR3 nucleotides: TGTGCCAGCAGCTTTTTTAGCGGCAACACCGGGGAGCTGTTTTTT. This translates into CASSFFSGNTGELFF.

This clone was seen a few times. The genes are TRBV11-3 and TRBJ2-2; 9 bases align to TRBD2. The germline CDR1 and CDR2 sequences are SGHNT and YENEEA. V lost 5 bases, J lost 1 base, and 5 bases stayed unmatched. This CDR3 has 16 amino acids. The CDR3 DNA sequence: TGTGCCAGCAGCAGGTTTAGCGGGGGGAACACCGGGGAGCTGTTTTTT. Translating gives CASSRFSGGNTGELFF.

CDR3 in DNA: TGTGCCAGCAGAGGGGACAGGATCACTGAAGCTTTCTTT. Amino acid sequence: CASRGDRITEAFF. V and J are TRBV28 and TRBJ1-1; 8 nucleotides align to TRBD1. The germline V gene encodes CDR1 MDHEN and CDR2 SYDVKM. Trimming removed 6 bases from V and 4 bases from J; junction bases left unmatched: 4. The CDR3 runs to 13 residues.

This clone was counted between two and nine times. The chain recombines TRBV6-8 with TRBJ1-2; 7 positions match TRBD1. This CDR3 has 14 residues. Per germline, CDR1 MNHGY and CDR2 SAAAGT. The V segment lost 2 bases and the J segment 1 base; nucleotides outside the gene matches: 1. The CDR3 DNA reads as TGTGCCAGCAGTTACCGACAGGGTAACTATGGCTACACCTTC. As protein: CASSYRQGNYGYTF.

V is TRBV5-1 and J is TRBJ1-2, with D tentatively TRBD1 (6 bases). The CDR3 is 15 residues long. Trimming pared 2 bases from V and 1 base from J, leaving 12 bases between. From germline, CDR1 is SGHRS and CDR2 YFSETQ. CDR3 amino acids: CASSLSTGSNYGYTF. The DNA for the CDR3 is TGCGCCAGCAGCTTATCTACAGGGAGTAACTATGGCTACACCTTC. The full variable domain, completed using reference TRBV5-1 and TRBJ1-2, is KAGVTQTPRYLIKTRGQQVTLSCSPISGHRSVSWYQQTPGQGLQFLFEYFSETQRNKGNFPGRFSGRQFSNSRSEMNVSTLELGDSALYLCASSLSTGSNYGYTFGSGTRLTVV.

V and J are TRBV28 and TRBJ1-1; D unresolved. Trimming stripped 10 bases from V and 4 bases from J, with 28 bases between. CDR3 length equals 17 residues. The germline gives CDR1 MDHEN, CDR2 SYDVKM. The CDR3 coding sequence is TGTGCCACCCTCGACGTTGGAGGCAGCCTAGGACGCACTGAAGCTTTCTTT. Translated, it gives CATLDVGGSLGRTEAFF.

The chain carries TRBV11-3 and TRBJ1-3; 10 positions agree with TRBD1. J was trimmed by 4 bases and V by 2 bases; bases with no gene match: 5. The CDR3 is made up of 16 amino acids. Germline V gene lookup returns CDR1 SGHNT and CDR2 YENEEA. CDR3 sequence: CASSLRQGANGNTIYF. The DNA of the CDR3 is TGTGCCAGCAGCTTAAGACAGGGGGCGAACGGAAACACCATATATTTT.

The chain is built from TRBV15 and TRBJ1-2, with D uncertain. V was clipped by 0 bases and J by 2 bases, with 7 bases between them. CDR3 length: 14 residues. Germline values: CDR1 LNHNV, CDR2 YYDKDF (reference sequence). CDR3 sequence (DNA): TGTGCCACCAGCAGAGACAGGACGAACTATGGCTACACCTTC. This codes for CATSRDRTNYGYTF. The complete variable domain, with remaining parts taken from reference TRBV15 and TRBJ1-2, reads DAMVIQNPRYQVTQFGKPVTLSCSQTLNHNVMYWYQQKSSQAPKLLFHYYDKDFNNEADTPDNFQSRRPNTSFCFLDIRSPGLGDTAMYLCATSRDRTNYGYTFGSGTRLTVV.

J is TRBJ1-6 and V is TRBV14, with D perhaps matching TRBD1 (6 bases). The ends were cut back, 9 bases at V and 11 bases at J, with 20 bases in the middle. The CDR3 is made up of 14 amino acids. The germline CDR1 and CDR2 sequences are SGHDN and FVKESK. In DNA, the CDR3 is TGTGCCAGTGGGGGGGCGGGAATTACCCCACCCCTCCACTTT. This encodes CASGGAGITPPLHF.